Sequencing of this TCR beta chain was carried out in a study of shared clonotypes between healthy human individuals (TCRdb year 2020). Regarding the complete study: A few men and two women, aged 18 to 49 years, made up the cohort. For each donor, CD4 naive and CD4 memory were each run on three plates, CD8 naive on two plates, and CD8 memory on one plate. Per donor, leukapheresis produced somewhere between about 0.8 and 9 billion PBMCs. To estimate repertoire size and how much clonotypes are shared between individuals, the study performed deep sequencing of blood TCR repertoires from about 5 healthy adults. Libraries were prepared and TCR repertoires were sequenced by different laboratories using diverse techniques, in order to increase sequencing depth and limit assay-specific biases. On the study overall, not on this receptor specifically: Pairwise subsampling led to the expectation that sequencing depth would affect the degree of clonotype sharing among donors. Compared with non-shared clonotypes, the clonotypes found in all four sorted-subset donors had higher generation probabilities. When a handful of donors were compared, the shared fraction of clonotypes was 5% to 6.5% for naive CD4, around 4% for naive CD8, roughly 2.5% for memory CD4, and 0.3% to 0.5% for memory CD8. Estimated clonotype richness was generally larger for naive than for memory subsets. Because the study included a small number of donors, the genetic and exposure-history diversity represented was limited. Only blood was sampled, and tissue TCR repertoires likely differ from those in blood. Even with the large sequencing depth, rarefaction of the sorted-subset datasets indicated that sequencing was incomplete.

CD8 naive samples were CD45RO-negative cells positively selected for CCR7, giving a CD45RA+CCR7+ population that excluded TemRA cells. The donors were healthy, HIV-negative adults with no recently reported acute infections or vaccinations. Every donor was a Caucasian adult residing in Nashville, Tennessee, USA. Blood was collected by leukapheresis, and PBMCs were isolated by Ficoll-Histopaque density gradient centrifugation and then cryopreserved in liquid nitrogen vapor phase. Analytical flow cytometry was used to check the purity and quantity of each magnetically sorted T cell population. Each sorted fraction had its genomic DNA isolated and then quantified by UV absorbance on a Nanodrop 2000c. TCR CDR3 regions were amplified from genomic DNA by multiplex PCR using the deep immunoSEQ assay. Extracted genomic DNA from each cell subset was distributed evenly across all wells of several immunoSEQ 96-well plates, and each plate was treated as a replicate. For sorted subsets, each replicate PCR was loaded with 200 ng genomic DNA, equivalent to approximately 27,000 T cell genomes. The purified libraries were quantified using a Qubit 3.0 fluorometer, sized with a Bioanalyzer 2100, and then quantified again using the KAPA Library Quantification kit. Every immunoSEQ 96-well plate was sequenced on a separate single-read 150-cycle Illumina NextSeq 550 flow cell. The published analysis was carried out like this. Because the immunoSEQ output included only junctional sequences and no quality scores, the filtering could not be the same as the filtering used for full-length reads. Sequences were annotated with PyIR, a Python wrapper for IgBLAST v1.9, and V/J genes and CDR3 were assigned using IMGT germline references. Reads with weak V/J assignments (E-value above 1e-6), missing CDR3, stop codons, out-of-frame junctions, or ambiguous translated residues were removed. A V3J clonotype was defined by an identical inferred V gene, J gene, and CDR3 amino acid sequence. Percentage overlap between repertoires was computed as shared unique clonotypes divided by the size of the smaller repertoire. Repertoire richness was assessed with RTK rarefaction, the Chao1 estimator, and Recon v2.1 estimates of unobserved clonotypes. For all TCRbeta clonotypes obtained by the gDNA method from four donors, generation probabilities were computed with OLGA. The clones in this table, taken by TCRdb from immuneACCESS, are in-frame only. Not every clone is retained; where verified, under half of the shortfall comes from an unresolved V gene, and the cause of the rest is unknown. For V, J and clone size, that table is used; D and trimming come from the DNA. This sample lists about 2 million clones; approximately 94% were detected once. The ten largest clones add up to roughly 1.2% of the sample.

About this clone: This clone's antigen is unknown. No base qualities exist here, and no much larger clone lies one base off it.

The sample was naive CD8+ T cells sorted from blood. Read against the paper, the sample's cell subset or site label means: CD45RA+CCR7+. This TCR came from a man younger than 35 in good health.

The CDR3 protein sequence reads: CASSSLPYEQFF. The DNA sequence is as follows: TGTGCCAGCAGCTCCCTTCCCTATGAGCAGTTCTTC. The rearrangement combines TRBV7-9 with TRBJ2-1; no confident D gene assignment can be made. V loses 4 bases of germline sequence and J loses 8 bases, and the interval between the two ends is 9 bases. From cysteine to phenylalanine, the CDR3 is 12 amino acids long. The retained sequence is limited to the CDR3, 36 bases, with the frame set at the first base. From a lookup of the germline V gene (reference sequence), CDR1 and CDR2 are SEHNR and FQNEAQ.